This TCR beta chain was obtained from a study of glioma-infiltrating T cells after dendritic cell vaccination. The PCR used 60 V beta and 13 J beta primers. Sequencing was performed with immunoSEQ multiplex PCR; in TCRdb, only in-frame clones are kept and a portion is missing. The top ten hold about 9% of the sample, which has approximately 50,000 clones, around 85% seen once. Study observations and caveats: TCR clonality showed no direct relationship with survival. Higher pretreatment TIL content predicted longer progression-free time and survival.

With regard to this clone: Antigen unknown.

The sample's time point: after dendritic cell vaccination, including at tumor progression/relapse. Isocitrate dehydrogenase mutation was absent in all glioblastoma patients. Sequencing was performed on blood, taken after dendritic cell vaccination. The source is a human donor with glioblastoma.

The DNA of the CDR3 is TGTGCCACAGGACAGGGTAGCCAGCCCCAGCATTTT. It is translated as CATGQGSQPQHF. The chain joins TRBV15 to TRBJ1-5, with 8 bases matching TRBD1. The CDR3 consists of 12 residues. The V gene's germline CDR1 is LNHNV and CDR2 YYDKDF (reference sequence). J lost 7 bases, V lost 9 bases, and 5 bases had no gene match.